The entry below gives a single TCR beta chain sequence along with its context. Its antigen is unknown. These data belong to a study of cytomegalovirus exposure and HLA in healthy donors. Profiling relied on immunoSEQ multiplex PCR, and the TCRdb table lists in-frame clones only, not all of them. This table has about 89,000 clones, about four fifths appearing once. The study's findings and limits: The tendency of first-cohort TCR clusters to co-occur in the 90 to 150 validation repertoires emerged from a later analysis.

The receptor was isolated from a woman aged 18-29 years in good health and CMV-seropositive. The sample taken for sequencing was PBMCs.

The CDR3 protein is CASSTGDSYEQYF. CDR3 nucleotide sequence: TGTGCCAGCAGTACCGGGGACTCCTACGAGCAGTACTTC. This chain uses TRBV28 with TRBJ2-7, with D possibly matching TRBD2 (5 bases). Germline assignment: CDR1 MDHEN and CDR2 SYDVKM. Trimming shortened V by 5 bases and J by 0 bases, and 8 bases separated the two germline ends. CDR3 size: 13 residues.